The 14 T cell receptor beta chains below were found in one sample sequenced in a study of blood T cell repertoires in COVID-19. Clones were sequenced by immunoSEQ multiplex PCR, and TCRdb holds only the in-frame ones, with some missing. The table shows more than 80,000 clones, with approximately 85% occurring only once. The material sequenced was peripheral blood. All receptors come from a woman of 80 years or more with COVID-19, enrolled during active disease.

V and J are TRBV15 and TRBJ2-3; D unclear. V lost 0 bases, J lost 6 bases, and 7 bases lay in between. This CDR3 has 13 amino acids. The germline V gene encodes CDR1 LNHNV and CDR2 YYDKDF (reference sequence). In nucleotides, the CDR3 is TGTGCCACCAGCAGAGATCGCGTGGATACGCAGTATTTT. This encodes CATSRDRVDTQYF.

The chain links TRBV18 to TRBJ2-5, with D uncertain. Germline-derived CDR1 and CDR2 are KGHSH and LQKENI. The CDR3 runs 13 residues. Trimming shortened V by 4 bases and J by 1 base, and 7 bases separated the two germline ends. The CDR3 DNA follows: TGTGCCAGCTCACGCTCCAGCCAAGAGACCCAGTACTTC. Protein sequence: CASSRSSQETQYF.

This chain links TRBV19 with TRBJ1-1; D gene unclear. This CDR3 region has 13 residues. Between the trimmed V and J ends, which lost 3 bases and 6 bases, there was a span of 11 bases. CDR1 and CDR2 (germline): LNHDA, SQIVND (reference sequence). The DNA of the CDR3 is TGTGCCAGTAGTATTCCACTCGCGGCTGAAGCTTTCTTT. Translating it yields CASSIPLAAEAFF. Full variable domain (remainder filled in from reference TRBV19 and TRBJ1-1): DGGITQSPKYLFRKEGQNVTLSCEQNLNHDAMYWYRQDPGQGLRLIYYSQIVNDFQKGDIAEGYSVSREKKESFPLTVTSAQKNPTAFYLCASSIPLAAEAFFGQGTRLTVV.

J is TRBJ2-1 and V is TRBV12-3 or TRBV12-4; tentatively, D is TRBD2 (5 bases). This CDR3 has 12 residues. V was cut by 6 bases and J by 5 bases, with 8 bases left in between. CDR3 in DNA: TGTGCCAGCAGCGGACTGAACAATGAGCAGTTCTTC. Amino acids: CASSGLNNEQFF.

The rearrangement joins TRBV27 to TRBJ2-3; 10 nucleotides agree with TRBD1. From germline, CDR1 is MNHEY and CDR2 SMNVEV (reference sequence). The CDR3 has 16 residues. The V and J ends lost 6 bases and 5 bases, in that order; junction bases with no gene match: 11. CDR3 amino acids: CASSQFGTGEGDTQYF. The CDR3 DNA is TGTGCCAGCAGCCAGTTCGGGACAGGGGAGGGAGATACGCAGTATTTT.

The rearrangement links TRBV2 to TRBJ2-7, with 7 bases identical to TRBD1. The CDR3 spans 14 residues. Trimming cost V 5 bases and J 2 bases; bases outside gene matches: 6. Germline values: CDR1 SNHLY, CDR2 FYNNEI. CDR3 sequence reads: CASSFQGDPYEQYF. The CDR3 nucleotides are TGTGCCAGCAGTTTTCAGGGGGATCCCTACGAGCAGTACTTC.

This CDR3 reads CASSPRLALRTDTQYF. The CDR3 coding sequence is TGTGCCAGCAGTCCCCGACTAGCTCTTCGCACAGATACGCAGTATTTT. The gene calls are TRBV5-4 and TRBJ2-3; 7 nucleotides match TRBD2. Germline loops: CDR1 SGHNT, CDR2 YYREEE (reference sequence). V lost 5 bases to trimming and J lost 1 base; unmatched junction nucleotides: 10. This CDR3 region has 16 residues.

V gene TRBV28 combines with J gene TRBJ2-7, with TRBD1 matching over 10 bases. The ends lost 3 bases at V and 2 bases at J; junction bases unmatched: 4. This CDR3 contains 15 residues. From germline, CDR1 is MDHEN and CDR2 SYDVKM. The CDR3 nucleotides read TGTGCCAGCAGTTTTTCCGGGACAGGGGCCTACGAGCAGTACTTC. Encoded protein: CASSFSGTGAYEQYF.

The chain employs TRBV4-2 and TRBJ2-7, with a possible D match to TRBD2 (5 bases). The V and J ends lost 2 bases and 2 bases respectively, with 7 bases between them. The CDR3 runs 13 residues. Germline CDR1 is LGHNA and CDR2 is YNFKEQ. The CDR3 is CASSQRGPYEQYF. DNA of the CDR3: TGTGCCAGCAGCCAAAGAGGGCCCTACGAGCAGTACTTC.

The rearrangement links TRBV4-1 to TRBJ2-1; 12 bases are shared with TRBD2. The V segment lost 0 bases and the J segment 15 bases; nucleotides outside the gene matches: 9. CDR1 MGHRA and CDR2 YSYEKL come from the germline V gene. The length of the CDR3 is 15 residues. The CDR3 sequence: CASSQDPLAGGARFF. The CDR3, as DNA: TGCGCCAGCAGCCAAGACCCACTAGCGGGGGGTGCACGGTTCTTC.

This chain joins TRBV30 and TRBJ2-6, with D possibly being TRBD1 (6 bases). Germline lookup yields CDR1 GTSNPN and CDR2 SVGIG (reference sequence). CDR3 size: 16 residues. V was shortened by 5 bases and J by 0 bases, with 14 bases between the two germline ends. The CDR3 DNA is TGTGCCTGGGCCGGGACATTCAGCTCTGGGGCCAACGTCCTGACTTTC. Residues: CAWAGTFSSGANVLTF.

The chain has TRBV30 and TRBJ2-3; D is uncertain. The germline V and J ends were trimmed by 0 bases and 5 bases, with 12 bases remaining between them. Germline CDR1 reads GTSNPN; CDR2 reads SVGIG (reference sequence). This CDR3 spans 14 amino acids. The CDR3 region is CAWSVSFSGDTQYF. CDR3 in DNA: TGTGCCTGGAGTGTAAGTTTCTCGGGAGATACGCAGTATTTT. Full variable domain (outside the CDR3, taken from reference TRBV30 and TRBJ2-3): SQTIHQWPATLVQPVGSPLSLECTVEGTSNPNLYWYRQAAGRGLQLLFYSVGIGQISSEVPQNLSASRPQDRQFILSSKKLLLSDSGFYLCAWSVSFSGDTQYFGPGTRLTVL.

The J gene is TRBJ2-2, the V gene TRBV2; 9 bases are a match to TRBD2. The CDR3 totals 15 residues. The trim removed 7 bases at V and 5 bases at J, leaving 8 bases unmatched. Germline lookup yields CDR1 SNHLY and CDR2 FYNNEI. CDR3 DNA: TGTGCCAGCATTGGCGGGAGGGGGGAAACCGGGGAGCTGTTTTTT. As protein: CASIGGRGETGELFF.

The chain joins TRBV12-3 or TRBV12-4 to TRBJ2-3; D is undetermined. Trimming shortened V by 5 bases and J by 0 bases, and 3 bases separated the two germline ends. The CDR3 length is 12 residues. Here the CDR3 DNA reads TGTGCCAGCAGTCTTAGCACAGATACGCAGTATTTT. This gives the protein CASSLSTDTQYF.